The rows below give T cell receptor beta chains drawn from one sample of a study of blood T cell repertoires in COVID-19. Sequencing used immunoSEQ multiplex PCR; TCRdb keeps in-frame clones, though not all of them. The profile shows about 200,000 clones, approximately 88% of them singletons. Sequenced input: PBMCs or T cells enriched from blood (not recorded which). The source of these receptors is a woman between 18 and 30 years old who had recovered from COVID-19. The CDR3 runs from the conserved cysteine through the conserved F or W. The order of the fields is J gene, D gene, V gene, clone size, CDR3 protein, CDR3 DNA. A D gene is named only where the DNA matches it firmly. A clone size is listed for some rows: how often the clone was seen (once, few, many), or a class if it is expanded.

TRBJ2-1 NA TRBV10-1 NA CASSESTHRGSAGMNNEQFF TGCGCCAGCAGTGAGTCGACACATAGGGGATCGGCAGGGATGAACAATGAGCAGTTCTTC
TRBJ1-2 NA TRBV19 NA CASTRGVNELGYTF TGTGCCAGTACTCGGGGGGTAAACGAACTGGGCTACACCTTC
TRBJ2-3 NA TRBV5-4 few CASSLGGEGTDTQYF TGTGCCAGCAGCTTGGGCGGGGAGGGCACAGATACGCAGTATTTT
TRBJ2-5 TRBD2 TRBV28 NA CASSAGLAVQETQYF TGTGCCAGCAGCGCCGGACTAGCGGTCCAAGAGACCCAGTACTTC
TRBJ2-2 TRBD2 TRBV11-2 NA CASSRAGGELFF TGTGCCAGCAGCCGAGCGGGGGGGGAGCTGTTTTTT
TRBJ2-5 TRBD2 TRBV5-1 NA CASSFPSGGASHQETQYF TGCGCCAGCAGCTTCCCTAGCGGGGGGGCTTCTCATCAAGAGACCCAGTACTTC
TRBJ1-1 NA TRBV10-3 NA CAIRGPGAADTEAFF TGTGCCATCAGGGGCCCAGGGGCAGCGGACACTGAAGCTTTCTTT
TRBJ2-3 TRBD2 TRBV27 NA CASSPARRGGTDTQYF TGTGCCAGCAGCCCGGCACGACGGGGGGGGACAGATACGCAGTATTTT
TRBJ2-3 TRBD2 TRBV10-3 once CAIRSERGGDQDTQYF TGTGCCATCAGATCTGAGCGGGGGGGCGATCAAGATACGCAGTATTTT
TRBJ1-1 NA TRBV28 NA CASREIGELNTEAFF TGTGCCAGCAGGGAGATAGGGGAACTGAACACTGAAGCTTTCTTT
TRBJ1-5 NA TRBV28 NA CASTRVLRGSNQPQHF TGTGCCAGCACGAGGGTCTTAAGGGGGAGCAATCAGCCCCAGCATTTT
TRBJ1-5 NA TRBV28 NA CASIEAGPRNQPQHF TGTGCCAGCATAGAGGCGGGTCCTCGCAATCAGCCCCAGCATTTT
TRBJ1-2 NA TRBV19 NA CASSSLTTEVNYGYTF TGTGCCAGTAGTAGCCTAACGACAGAGGTGAACTATGGCTACACCTTC
TRBJ2-2 TRBD2 TRBV5-1 NA CASRESGGNTGELFF TGCGCCAGCAGGGAGAGCGGGGGGAACACCGGGGAGCTGTTTTTT
TRBJ1-6 NA TRBV6-5 NA CASTGGALSLTPLHF TGTGCCAGCACTGGGGGGGCCCTCTCTCTAACACCCCTCCACTTT
TRBJ1-5 NA TRBV5-8 NA CASSLGTYNQPQHF TGTGCCAGCAGCTTGGGCACTTACAATCAGCCCCAGCATTTT
TRBJ2-1 TRBD2 TRBV3-1/TRBV3-2 NA CASSQRIGLAGASSSYNEQFF TGTGCCAGCAGCCAAAGAATTGGACTAGCGGGGGCATCGAGCTCCTACAATGAGCAGTTCTTC
TRBJ1-4 NA TRBV2 NA CASSEEHGAAKLFF TGTGCCAGCAGTGAAGAACACGGCGCGGCAAAACTGTTTTTT
TRBJ2-7 NA TRBV30 NA CAWTAADSYEQYF TGTGCCTGGACAGCGGCAGACTCCTACGAGCAGTACTTC
TRBJ1-6 NA TRBV6-1 NA CASSEVLNRPLSYNSPLHF TGTGCCAGCAGTGAGGTCCTGAACAGACCCTTGAGCTATAATTCACCCCTCCACTTT
TRBJ2-2 TRBD1 TRBV24-1 once CATSDLGTGESGELFF TGTGCCACCAGTGATTTGGGGACAGGGGAGTCCGGGGAGCTGTTTTTT
TRBJ1-5 NA TRBV19 NA CASSMRANQPQHF TGTGCCAGTAGTATGCGGGCCAATCAGCCCCAGCATTTT
TRBJ2-7 TRBD1 TRBV7-9 NA CASSLGGTGAEQYF TGTGCCAGCAGCTTAGGCGGGACAGGGGCCGAGCAGTACTTC
TRBJ1-5 NA TRBV20-1 NA CSASLASNQPQHF TGCAGTGCTAGTCTGGCTAGCAATCAGCCCCAGCATTTT
TRBJ1-2 TRBD1 TRBV5-6 once CASSLDRGSYGYTF TGTGCCAGCAGCTTGGACAGGGGGAGCTATGGCTACACCTTC
TRBJ1-1 NA TRBV6-5 NA CASKTEANTEAFF TGTGCCAGCAAAACGGAGGCCAACACTGAAGCTTTCTTT
TRBJ2-5 NA TRBV6-1 NA CASSEVGGGETQYF TGTGCCAGCAGTGAAGTCGGGGGAGGAGAGACCCAGTACTTC